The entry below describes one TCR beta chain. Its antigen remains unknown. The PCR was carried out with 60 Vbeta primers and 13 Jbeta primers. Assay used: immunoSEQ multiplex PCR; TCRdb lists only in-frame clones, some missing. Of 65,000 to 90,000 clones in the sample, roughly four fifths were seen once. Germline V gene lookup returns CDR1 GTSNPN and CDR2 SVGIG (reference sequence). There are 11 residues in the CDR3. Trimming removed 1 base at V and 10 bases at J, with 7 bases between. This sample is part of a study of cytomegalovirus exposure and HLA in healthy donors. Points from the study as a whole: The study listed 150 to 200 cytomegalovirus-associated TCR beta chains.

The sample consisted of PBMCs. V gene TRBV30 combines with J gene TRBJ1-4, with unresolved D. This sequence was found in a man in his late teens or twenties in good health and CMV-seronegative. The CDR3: CAWSGTGKLFF. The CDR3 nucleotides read TGTGCCTGGAGTGGAACGGGAAAACTGTTTTTT.